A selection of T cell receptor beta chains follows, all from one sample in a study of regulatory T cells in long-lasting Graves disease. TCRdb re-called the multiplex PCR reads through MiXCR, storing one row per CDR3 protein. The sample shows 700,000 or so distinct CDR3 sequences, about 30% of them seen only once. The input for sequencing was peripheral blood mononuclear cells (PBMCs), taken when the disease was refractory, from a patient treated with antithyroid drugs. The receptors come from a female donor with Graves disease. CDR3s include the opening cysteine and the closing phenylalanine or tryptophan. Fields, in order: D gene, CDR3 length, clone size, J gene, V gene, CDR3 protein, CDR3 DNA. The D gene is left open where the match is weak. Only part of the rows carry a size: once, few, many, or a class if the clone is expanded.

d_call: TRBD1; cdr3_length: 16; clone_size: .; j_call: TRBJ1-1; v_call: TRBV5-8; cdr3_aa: CASSLVGQGAWTEAFF; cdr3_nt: TGTGCCAGCAGCTTGGTGGGACAGGGGGCCTGGACTGAAGCTTTCTTT
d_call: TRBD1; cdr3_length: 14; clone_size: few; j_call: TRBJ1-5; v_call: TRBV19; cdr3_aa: CASSIAGGGQPQHF; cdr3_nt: TGTGCCAGTAGTATAGCAGGGGGCGGGCAGCCCCAGCATTTT
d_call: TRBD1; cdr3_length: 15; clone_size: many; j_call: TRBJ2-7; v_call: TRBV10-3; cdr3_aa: CATSQTGGLGGEQYF; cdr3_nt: TGTGCCACCAGTCAAACAGGGGGGCTAGGAGGCGAGCAGTACTTC
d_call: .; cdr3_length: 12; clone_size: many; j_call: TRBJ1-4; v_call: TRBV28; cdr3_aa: CASTSTNEKLFF; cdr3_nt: TGTGCCAGCACCTCAACTAATGAAAAACTGTTTTTT
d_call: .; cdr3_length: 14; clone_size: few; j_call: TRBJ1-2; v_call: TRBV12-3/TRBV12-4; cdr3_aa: CASSLLLSNYGYTF; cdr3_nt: TGTGCCAGCAGTTTACTCCTATCTAACTATGGCTACACCTTC
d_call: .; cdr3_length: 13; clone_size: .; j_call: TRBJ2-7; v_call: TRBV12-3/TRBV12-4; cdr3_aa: CARLFGHSGEQYF; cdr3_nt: TGTGCCAGACTATTTGGCCACTCGGGGGAGCAGTACTTC
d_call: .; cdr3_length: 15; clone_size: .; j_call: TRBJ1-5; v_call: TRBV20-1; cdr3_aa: CSARDVGRGRQPQHF; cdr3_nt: TGCAGTGCTAGAGACGTGGGCCGGGGCCGTCAGCCCCAGCATTTT
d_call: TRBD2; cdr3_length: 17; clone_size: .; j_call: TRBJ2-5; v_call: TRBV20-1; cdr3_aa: CSASGTSGRFYQETQYF; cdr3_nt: TGCAGTGCAAGTGGGACTAGCGGGAGGTTCTACCAAGAGACCCAGTACTTC
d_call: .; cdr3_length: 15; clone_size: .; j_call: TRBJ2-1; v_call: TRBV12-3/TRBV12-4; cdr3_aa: CASTRRGAYYNEQFF; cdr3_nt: TGTGCCAGCACCCGGAGAGGTGCCTACTACAATGAGCAGTTCTTC
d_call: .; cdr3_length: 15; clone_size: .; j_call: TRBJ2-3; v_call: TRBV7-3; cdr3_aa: CASSLIGGTTDTQYF; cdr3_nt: TGTGCCAGCAGCTTAATTGGCGGGACGACAGATACGCAGTATTTT
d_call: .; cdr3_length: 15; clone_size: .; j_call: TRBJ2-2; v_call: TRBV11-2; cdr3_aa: CASRLAKRNTGELFF; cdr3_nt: TGTGCCAGCAGGCTCGCAAAAAGGAACACCGGGGAGCTGTTTTTT
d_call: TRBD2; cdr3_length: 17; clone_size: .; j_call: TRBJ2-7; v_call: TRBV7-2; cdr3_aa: CASSLKGGGAGTYEQYF; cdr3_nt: TGTGCCAGCAGCTTAAAGGGCGGCGGAGCGGGGACCTACGAGCAGTACTTC
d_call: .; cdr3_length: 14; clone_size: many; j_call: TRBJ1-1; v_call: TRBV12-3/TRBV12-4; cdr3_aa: CASRENSLVTEAFF; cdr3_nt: TGTGCCAGCAGAGAGAACAGTTTGGTCACTGAAGCTTTCTTT
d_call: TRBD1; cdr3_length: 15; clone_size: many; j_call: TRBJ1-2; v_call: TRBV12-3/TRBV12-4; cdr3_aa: CASSSRQGFNYGYTF; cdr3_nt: TGTGCCAGCAGTTCCAGACAGGGATTTAACTATGGCTACACCTTC